This TCR beta chain was obtained from a study of shared clonotypes between healthy human individuals. Comment on this clone: Antigen unknown.

Study outcomes and limitations: Non-shared clonotypes had lower generation probabilities than those shared by all four donors. Among donors, clonotype sharing was expected to be affected by sequencing depth. For naive CD4 cells, 4% to 5% of clonotypes were shared across several donors.

The protocol was immunoSEQ multiplex PCR, while the TCRdb copy is restricted to in-frame clones and leaves out a portion. The table shows around 200,000 clones, with about 66% occurring only once. All participating donors were Caucasian adults from Nashville, Tennessee. Trimming took 8 bases from V and 5 from J, leaving 15 bases between them. The germline gives CDR1 SGHAT, CDR2 FQNNGV. CDR3 size: 13 residues. This chain links TRBV11-2 with TRBJ2-5; a weak D match, TRBD2 (5 bases). The sample was memory CD4+ T cells sorted from blood. The subset is: CD45RA-negative fraction. The clonotype was recovered from a man under 40 in good health. The DNA for the CDR3 is TGTGCCAGCGGGAGAGGGCCCTCGGAGACCCAGTACTTC. This sequence encodes CASGRGPSETQYF.